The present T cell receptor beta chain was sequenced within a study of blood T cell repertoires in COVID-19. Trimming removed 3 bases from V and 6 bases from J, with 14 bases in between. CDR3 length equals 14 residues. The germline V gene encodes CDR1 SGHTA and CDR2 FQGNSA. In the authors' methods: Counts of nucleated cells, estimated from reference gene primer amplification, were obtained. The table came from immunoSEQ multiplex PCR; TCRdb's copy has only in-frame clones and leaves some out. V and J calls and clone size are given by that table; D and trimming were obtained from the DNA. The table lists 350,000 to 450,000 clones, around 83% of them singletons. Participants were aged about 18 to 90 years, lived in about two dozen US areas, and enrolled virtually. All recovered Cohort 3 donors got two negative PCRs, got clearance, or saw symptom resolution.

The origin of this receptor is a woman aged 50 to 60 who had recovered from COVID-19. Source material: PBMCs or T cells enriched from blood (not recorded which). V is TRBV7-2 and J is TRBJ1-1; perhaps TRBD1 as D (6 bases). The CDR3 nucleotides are TGTGCCAGCAGCTTCAACCCGGACAGTCCTGAAGCTTTCTTT. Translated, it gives CASSFNPDSPEAFF.